This T cell receptor (beta chain) was captured in a study of T cells in localized non-small cell lung cancer. V was cut by 2 bases and J by 9 bases, with 8 bases left in between. The germline V gene has CDR1 DFQATT and CDR2 SNEGSKA (reference sequence). CDR3 length: 11 amino acids. Only in-frame clones appear in the TCRdb table, and some are missing; sequencing was by immunoSEQ multiplex PCR. The profile shows around 28,000 clones, about 88% of them singletons. This chain links TRBV20-1 with TRBJ2-1; D may correspond to TRBD1 or TRBD2 (5 bases each). The specimen was peripheral blood, collected before any cancer treatment. This TCR was sampled from a female donor over 55 with stage I lung adenocarcinoma. The CDR3 protein is CSARSGTEQFF. The CDR3 DNA reads as TGCAGTGCTAGATCAGGGACTGAGCAGTTCTTC.